Listed here are 2 T cell receptor beta chains from one sample, sequenced in a study of immune evolution from preneoplasia to lung adenocarcinoma. Assay: immunoSEQ multiplex PCR; the TCRdb copy retains only in-frame clones and omits some. The sample yields several thousand clones, under 85% seen once. Sequenced: FFPE minimally invasive lung adenocarcinoma tissue. The receptors originated from a person between 65 and 79 years old with lung adenocarcinoma.

The V and J genes are TRBV5-4 and TRBJ2-7; D unclear. Trimming removed 0 bases at V and 2 bases at J, with 9 bases between. This CDR3 spans 14 amino acids. From germline, CDR1 is SGHNT and CDR2 YYREEE (reference sequence). The CDR3 DNA sequence: TGTGCCAGCAGCTTGGGGTCCTACCCCTACGAGCAGTACTTC. As protein: CASSLGSYPYEQYF.

The J gene is TRBJ1-1, the V gene TRBV11-3, with a tentative D call TRBD1 (5 bases). V was clipped by 5 bases and J by 3 bases, with 10 bases between them. Germline loops: CDR1 SGHNT, CDR2 YENEEA. The CDR3 has 13 residues. In DNA form, the CDR3 reads TGTGCCAGCAGCCAAAGAGGGGACACTGAAGCTTTCTTT. Protein: CASSQRGDTEAFF.